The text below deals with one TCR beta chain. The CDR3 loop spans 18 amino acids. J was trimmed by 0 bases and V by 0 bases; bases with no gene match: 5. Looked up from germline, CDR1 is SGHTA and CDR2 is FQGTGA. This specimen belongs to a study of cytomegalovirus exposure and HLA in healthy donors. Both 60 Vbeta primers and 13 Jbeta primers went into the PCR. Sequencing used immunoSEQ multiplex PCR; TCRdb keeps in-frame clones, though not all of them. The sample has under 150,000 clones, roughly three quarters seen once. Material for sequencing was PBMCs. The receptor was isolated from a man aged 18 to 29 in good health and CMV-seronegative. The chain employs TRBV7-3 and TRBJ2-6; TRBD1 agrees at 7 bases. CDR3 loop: CASSLTGTALSGANVLTF. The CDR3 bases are TGTGCCAGCAGCTTAACGGGGACAGCTCTCTCTGGGGCCAACGTCCTGACTTTC. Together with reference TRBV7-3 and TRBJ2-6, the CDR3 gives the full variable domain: GAGVSQTPSNKVTEKGKYVELRCDPISGHTALYWYRQSLGQGPEFLIYFQGTGAADDSGLPNDRFFAVRPEGSVSTLKIQRTERGDSAVYLCASSLTGTALSGANVLTFGAGSRLTVL.